The present entry profiles one T cell receptor (beta chain) with its context. Its antigen is still unknown. The sample belongs to a study of T-cell reconstitution after alpha-beta-depleted transplantation in children. The germline CDR1 and CDR2 sequences are KGHSH and LQKENI. This CDR3 spans 16 amino acids. V shed 3 bases, J shed 5 bases, and the junction held 6 bases outside the gene matches. A TCRbeta library incorporating unique molecular identifiers was prepared. TCRdb analysed the PCR reads with MiXCR anew, one entry per CDR3 protein. This sample carries around 800,000 distinct CDR3 sequences, roughly 15% of them seen once, and the ten largest clones take around 4.5%. Broader study findings: Alpha-beta T cells about two months after transplant reportedly derived from several hundred expanded graft clones.

Sequenced here: PBMCs, mostly from graft donor cells, sampled 360 days after TCRalphabeta/CD19-depleted stem cell transplant. The chain has TRBV18 and TRBJ2-1; 11 bases are a match to TRBD2. The sequence derives from a male patient between 10 and 17 years old who had a stem cell transplant for acute lymphoblastic leukemia, so the T cells may come from the graft donor. Here the CDR3 reads CASSPIAGGGHNEQFF. CDR3 DNA sequence: TGTGCCAGCTCACCGATAGCGGGAGGGGGCCACAATGAGCAGTTCTTC.